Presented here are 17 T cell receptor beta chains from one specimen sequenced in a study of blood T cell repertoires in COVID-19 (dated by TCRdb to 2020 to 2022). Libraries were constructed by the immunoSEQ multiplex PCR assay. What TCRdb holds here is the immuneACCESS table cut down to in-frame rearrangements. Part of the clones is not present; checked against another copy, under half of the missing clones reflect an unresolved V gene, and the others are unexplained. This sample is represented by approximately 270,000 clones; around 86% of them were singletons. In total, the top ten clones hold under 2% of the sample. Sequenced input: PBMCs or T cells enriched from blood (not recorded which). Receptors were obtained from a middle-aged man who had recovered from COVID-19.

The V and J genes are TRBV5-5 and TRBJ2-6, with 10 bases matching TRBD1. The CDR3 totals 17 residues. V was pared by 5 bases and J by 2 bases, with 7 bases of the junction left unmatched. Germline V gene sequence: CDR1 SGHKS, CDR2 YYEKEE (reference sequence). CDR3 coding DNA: TGTGCCAGCAGTCCCGGGACAGGGGAAACTGGGGCCAACGTCCTGACTTTC. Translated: CASSPGTGETGANVLTF.

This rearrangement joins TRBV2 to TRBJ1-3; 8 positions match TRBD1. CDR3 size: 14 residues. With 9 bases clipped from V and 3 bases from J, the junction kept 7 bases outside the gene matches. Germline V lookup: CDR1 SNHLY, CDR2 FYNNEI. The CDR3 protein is CASLTGVDGNTIYF. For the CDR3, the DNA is TGTGCCAGTCTGACAGGGGTTGATGGAAACACCATATATTTT. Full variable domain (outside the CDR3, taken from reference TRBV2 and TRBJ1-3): EPEVTQTPSHQVTQMGQEVILRCVPISNHLYFYWYRQILGQKVEFLVSFYNNEISEKSEIFDDQFSVERPDGSNFTLKIRSTKLEDSAMYFCASLTGVDGNTIYFGEGSWLTVV.

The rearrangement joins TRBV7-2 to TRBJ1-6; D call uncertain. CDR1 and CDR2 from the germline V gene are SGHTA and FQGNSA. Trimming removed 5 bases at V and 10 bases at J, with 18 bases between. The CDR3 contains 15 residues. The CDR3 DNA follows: TGTGCCAGCAGCCCAACTACCGAGGGTTGGTCACCCCTCCACTTT. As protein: CASSPTTEGWSPLHF.

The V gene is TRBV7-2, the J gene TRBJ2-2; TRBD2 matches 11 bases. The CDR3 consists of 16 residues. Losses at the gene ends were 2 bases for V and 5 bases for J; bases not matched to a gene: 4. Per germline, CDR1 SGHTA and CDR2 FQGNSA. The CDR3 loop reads CASSLSLAGVTGELFF. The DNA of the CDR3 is TGTGCCAGCAGCTTATCACTAGCGGGGGTTACCGGGGAGCTGTTTTTT. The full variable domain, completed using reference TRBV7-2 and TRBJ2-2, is GAGVSQSPSNKVTEKGKDVELRCDPISGHTALYWYRQSLGQGLEFLIYFQGNSAPDKSGLPSDRFSAERTGGSVSTLTIQRTQQEDSAVYLCASSLSLAGVTGELFFGEGSRLTVL.

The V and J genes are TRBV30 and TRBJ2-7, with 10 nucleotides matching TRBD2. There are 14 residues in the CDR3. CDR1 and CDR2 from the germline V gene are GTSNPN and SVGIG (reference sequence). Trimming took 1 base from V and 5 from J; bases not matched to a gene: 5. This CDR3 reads CAWSAGLALNEQYF. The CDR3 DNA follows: TGTGCCTGGAGTGCGGGACTAGCGTTGAACGAGCAGTACTTC.

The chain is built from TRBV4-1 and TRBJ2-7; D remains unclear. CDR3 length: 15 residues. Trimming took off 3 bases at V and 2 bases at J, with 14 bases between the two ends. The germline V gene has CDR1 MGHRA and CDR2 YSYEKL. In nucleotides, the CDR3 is TGCGCCAGCAGCCATCCCCCCGGGTCAACCTACGAGCAGTACTTC. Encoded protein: CASSHPPGSTYEQYF.

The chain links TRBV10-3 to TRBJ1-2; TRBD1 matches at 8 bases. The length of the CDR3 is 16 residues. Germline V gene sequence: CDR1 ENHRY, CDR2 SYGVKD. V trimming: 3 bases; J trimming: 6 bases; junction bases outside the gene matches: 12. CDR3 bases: TGTGCCATCAGTGAAACGGACAGGGCGAGTCGGGATGGCTACACCTTC. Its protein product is CAISETDRASRDGYTF.

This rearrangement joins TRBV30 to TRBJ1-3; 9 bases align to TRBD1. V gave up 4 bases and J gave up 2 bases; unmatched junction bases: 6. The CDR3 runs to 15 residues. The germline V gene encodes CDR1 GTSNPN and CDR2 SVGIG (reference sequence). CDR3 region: CAWNRGRVAGNTIYF. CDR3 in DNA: TGTGCCTGGAACAGGGGGCGCGTCGCTGGAAACACCATATATTTT.

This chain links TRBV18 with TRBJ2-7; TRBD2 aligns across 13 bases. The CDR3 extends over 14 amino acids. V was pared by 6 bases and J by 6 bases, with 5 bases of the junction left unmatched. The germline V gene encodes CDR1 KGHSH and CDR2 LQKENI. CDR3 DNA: TGTGCCAGCTCGCCGGGACTAGCGGGAAGCGAGCAGTACTTC. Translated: CASSPGLAGSEQYF. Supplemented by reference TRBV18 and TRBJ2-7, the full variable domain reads NAGVMQNPRHLVRRRGQEARLRCSPMKGHSHVYWYRQLPEEGLKFMVYLQKENIIDESGMPKERFSAEFPKEGPSILRIQQVVRGDSAAYFCASSPGLAGSEQYFGPGTRLTVT.

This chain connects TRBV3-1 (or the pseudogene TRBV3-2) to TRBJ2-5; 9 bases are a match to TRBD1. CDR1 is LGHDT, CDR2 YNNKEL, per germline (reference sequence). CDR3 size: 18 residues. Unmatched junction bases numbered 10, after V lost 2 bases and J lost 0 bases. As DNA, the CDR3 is TGTGCCAGCAGCCAATACTGCCGGGACAGGGAGTACCAAGAGACCCAGTACTTC. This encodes CASSQYCRDREYQETQYF.

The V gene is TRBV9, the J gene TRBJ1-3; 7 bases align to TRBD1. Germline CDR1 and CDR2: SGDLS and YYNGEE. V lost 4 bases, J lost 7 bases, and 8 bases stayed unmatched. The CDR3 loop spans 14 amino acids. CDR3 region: CASSWGQGENTIYF. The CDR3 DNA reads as TGTGCCAGCAGCTGGGGGCAGGGGGAGAACACCATATATTTT.

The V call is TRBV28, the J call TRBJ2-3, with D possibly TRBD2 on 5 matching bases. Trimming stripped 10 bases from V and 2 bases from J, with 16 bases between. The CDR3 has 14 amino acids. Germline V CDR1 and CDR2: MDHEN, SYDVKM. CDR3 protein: CAIVPGSATDTQYF. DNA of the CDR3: TGTGCCATCGTGCCGGGTAGCGCCACAGATACGCAGTATTTT.

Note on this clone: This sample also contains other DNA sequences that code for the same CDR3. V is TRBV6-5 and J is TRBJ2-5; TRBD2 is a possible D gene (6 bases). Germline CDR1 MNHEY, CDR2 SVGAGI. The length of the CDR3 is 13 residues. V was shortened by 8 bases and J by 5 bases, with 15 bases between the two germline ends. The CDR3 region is CASSRGWGETQYF. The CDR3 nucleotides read TGTGCCAGCTCCCGGGGGTGGGGGGAGACCCAGTACTTC.

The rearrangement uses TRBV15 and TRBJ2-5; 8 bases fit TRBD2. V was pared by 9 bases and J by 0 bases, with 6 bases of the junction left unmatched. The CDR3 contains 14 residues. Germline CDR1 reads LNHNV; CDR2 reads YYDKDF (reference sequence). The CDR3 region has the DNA TGTGCCACGACACCGGGGGGGCACCAAGAGACCCAGTACTTC. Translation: CATTPGGHQETQYF.

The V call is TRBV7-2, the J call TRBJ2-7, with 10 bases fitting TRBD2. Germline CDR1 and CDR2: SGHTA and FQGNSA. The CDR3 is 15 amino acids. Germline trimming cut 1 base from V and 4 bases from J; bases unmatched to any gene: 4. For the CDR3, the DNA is TGTGCCAGCAGCTTAGATCTAGCGGGAGTGTACGAGCAGTACTTC. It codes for CASSLDLAGVYEQYF.

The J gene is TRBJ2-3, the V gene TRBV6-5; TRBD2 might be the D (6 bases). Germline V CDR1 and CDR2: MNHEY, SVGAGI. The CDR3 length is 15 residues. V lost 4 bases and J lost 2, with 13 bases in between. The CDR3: CASSSRDSYTDTQYF. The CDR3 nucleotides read TGTGCCAGCAGTTCTCGGGACTCGTACACAGATACGCAGTATTTT.

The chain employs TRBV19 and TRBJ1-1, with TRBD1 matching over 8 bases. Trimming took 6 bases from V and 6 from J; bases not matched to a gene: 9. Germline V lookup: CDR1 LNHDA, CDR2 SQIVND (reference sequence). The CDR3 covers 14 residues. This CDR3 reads CASSRTGREAEAFF. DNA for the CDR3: TGTGCCAGTAGCCGGACAGGGAGAGAGGCTGAAGCTTTCTTT.